Following are 6 T cell receptor beta chains from one sample sequenced in a study of long-term antiretroviral therapy in people with HIV. It was version v3.0 of the immunoSEQ assay that was run at survey level. Generated by immunoSEQ multiplex PCR, the TCRdb table keeps only in-frame clones and is missing some. The sample has 20,000 to 25,000 clones; approximately 81% are singletons. The sample in question was unsorted PBMCs, obtained 0.1 years before starting antiretroviral therapy. These receptors were collected from a man in his forties with HIV.

The rearrangement uses TRBV28 and TRBJ2-5; no clear D. V was clipped by 5 bases and J by 0 bases, with 7 bases between them. The CDR3 contains 13 residues. Germline CDR1 reads MDHEN; CDR2 reads SYDVKM. CDR3 bases: TGTGCCAGCAGTCTGGAGTACCAAGAGACCCAGTACTTC. It encodes CASSLEYQETQYF.

The rearrangement uses TRBV28 and TRBJ1-2, with D perhaps TRBD1 (5 bases). The ends were cut back, 3 bases at V and 4 bases at J, with 6 bases in the middle. There are 12 residues in the CDR3. Per germline, CDR1 MDHEN and CDR2 SYDVKM. The CDR3 sequence is CASSLTVYGYTF. The CDR3 nucleotides are TGTGCCAGCAGTTTGACAGTCTATGGCTACACCTTC.

V is TRBV5-1 and J is TRBJ2-1; 7 positions agree with TRBD2. After removal of 0 bases from V and 9 bases from J, the junction contained 6 bases not matched to a gene. The CDR3 has 14 amino acids. Germline loops: CDR1 SGHRS, CDR2 YFSETQ. This chain's CDR3 is CASSLGQPGGEQFF. Here the CDR3 DNA reads TGCGCCAGCAGCTTGGGACAGCCGGGGGGTGAGCAGTTCTTC.

J is TRBJ2-7 and V is TRBV7-6; D might be TRBD2 (5 bases). Trimming removed 1 base at V and 3 bases at J, with 10 bases between. The germline gives CDR1 SGHVS, CDR2 FNYEAQ. CDR3 length equals 14 residues. CDR3 protein: CASSLDRGNYEQYF. The CDR3 bases are TGTGCCAGCAGCTTAGATCGGGGTAACTACGAGCAGTACTTC.

Comments on this clone: The germline gene is not matched at one end of the junction; a read error may be the cause. This rearrangement joins TRBV7-9 to TRBJ2-7; 7 positions agree with TRBD1. In germline, CDR1 is SEHNR, CDR2 FQNEAQ (reference sequence). The CDR3 has 13 residues. CDR3 protein: CASSQRTGREQYF. The CDR3 DNA reads as TGCGCCAGCAGCCAACGGACAGGTCGGGAGCAGTACTTC. Variable domain in full (rest from reference TRBV7-9 and TRBJ2-7): DTGVSQNPRHKITKRGQNVTFRCDPISEHNRLYWYRQTLGQGPEFLTYFQNEAQLEKSRLLSDRFSAERPKGSFSTLEIQRTEQGDSAMYLCASSQRTGREQYFGPGTRLTVT.

This chain joins TRBV19 and TRBJ2-1; D is possibly TRBD2 (5 bases). Per germline, CDR1 LNHDA and CDR2 SQIVND (reference sequence). The CDR3 spans 14 residues. V dropped 5 bases and J dropped 3 bases, with 11 bases sitting between them. The DNA of the CDR3 is TGTGCCAGTAGTCCGTACCGGGACTACAATGAGCAGTTCTTC. It codes for CASSPYRDYNEQFF. The full variable domain, in which reference TRBV19 and TRBJ2-1 provide the parts outside the CDR3, is DGGITQSPKYLFRKEGQNVTLSCEQNLNHDAMYWYRQDPGQGLRLIYYSQIVNDFQKGDIAEGYSVSREKKESFPLTVTSAQKNPTAFYLCASSPYRDYNEQFFGPGTRLTVL.